The 27 T cell receptor beta chains presented below share a single source sample, sequenced in a study of blood T cell repertoires in COVID-19. Sequencing was performed with immunoSEQ multiplex PCR; in TCRdb, only in-frame clones are kept and a portion is missing. The repertoire has about 120,000 clones, roughly 79% of them found once; the top ten carry 20% to 25%. The sample consisted of peripheral blood. These receptors were collected from a human donor in a cohort sampled during active COVID-19.

J is TRBJ1-3 and V is TRBV6-5; possibly TRBD1 for D (6 bases). This CDR3 is 15 amino acids long. Germline CDR1 MNHEY, CDR2 SVGAGI. The ends were cut back, 6 bases at V and 4 bases at J, with 16 bases in the middle. This CDR3 reads CASRERTVRGNTIYF. CDR3 nucleotide sequence: TGTGCCAGCAGGGAGAGGACAGTACGAGGAAACACCATATATTTT.

The chain couples TRBV11-2 to TRBJ2-2; D uncertain. Germline CDR1 is SGHAT and CDR2 is FQNNGV. The CDR3 is 13 amino acids. The V end lost 2 bases, the J end lost 4 bases, and 5 bases lay between the germline ends. CDR3 bases: TGTGCCAGCAGCTTAATAGTCACCGGGGAGCTGTTTTTT. Its translation is CASSLIVTGELFF.

The chain couples TRBV5-4 to TRBJ2-1, with a tentative D call TRBD1 (6 bases). Germline CDR1 is SGHNT and CDR2 is YYREEE (reference sequence). V was pared by 6 bases and J by 8 bases, with 18 bases between. The CDR3 covers 14 residues. CDR3 in amino acids: CASTDRLAPDEQFF. Written as DNA, the CDR3 is TGTGCCAGCACCGACAGGCTAGCCCCCGATGAGCAGTTCTTC.

V usage is TRBV2 and J usage is TRBJ2-6; 8 positions agree with TRBD2. The V and J ends lost 7 bases and 4 bases, in that order; junction bases with no gene match: 9. Germline-derived CDR1 and CDR2 are SNHLY and FYNNEI. The CDR3 contains 16 residues. The CDR3 coding sequence is TGTGCCAGCACGGGGTCTAGCGGGTCCGGGGCCAACGTCCTGACTTTC. Protein product: CASTGSSGSGANVLTF.

The V and J genes are TRBV7-9 and TRBJ2-5; D gene ambiguous. The CDR3 has 12 residues. V was trimmed by 2 bases and J by 5 bases, leaving 6 bases between them. Germline V gene lookup returns CDR1 SEHNR and CDR2 FQNEAQ (reference sequence). For the CDR3, the DNA is TGTGCCAGCAGCTTACTTGGCGAGACCCAGTACTTC. Its translation is CASSLLGETQYF.

This rearrangement joins TRBV7-9 to TRBJ2-7; the match to TRBD2 covers 11 bases. The junction had 6 bases not matched to a gene; V was cut back by 5 bases and J by 0 bases. CDR3 length: 16 amino acids. CDR1 SEHNR and CDR2 FQNEAQ come from the germline V gene (reference sequence). CDR3 residues: CASSPTTSGGSYEQYF. CDR3 DNA: TGTGCCAGCAGCCCCACAACTAGCGGGGGCTCCTACGAGCAGTACTTC.

The rearrangement uses TRBV2 and TRBJ2-3, with 15 bases identical to TRBD2. The CDR3 is made up of 16 amino acids. The ends lost 6 bases at V and 5 bases at J; junction bases unmatched: 6. CDR1 SNHLY and CDR2 FYNNEI come from the germline V gene. The CDR3: CASRGGLAGGGDTQYF. In DNA form, the CDR3 reads TGTGCCAGCAGAGGGGGACTAGCGGGAGGCGGAGATACGCAGTATTTT.

The chain couples TRBV3-1 (or the pseudogene TRBV3-2) to TRBJ2-5; no definite D call. CDR1 and CDR2 (germline): LGHDT, YNNKEL (reference sequence). V was clipped by 5 bases and J by 1 base, with 11 bases between them. The CDR3 length is 14 residues. The CDR3 coding sequence is TGTGCCAGCAGCGATCAAGAGATCCAAGAGACCCAGTACTTC. It is translated as CASSDQEIQETQYF.

V and J are TRBV2 and TRBJ2-1; 7 bases match TRBD2. Germline CDR1 is SNHLY and CDR2 is FYNNEI. This CDR3 region has 14 residues. J gave up 8 bases and V 1 base, and 5 bases lay outside the gene matches. The CDR3 reads CASSEGTRPYEQFF. The DNA of the CDR3 is TGTGCCAGCAGTGAAGGGACTAGGCCCTATGAGCAGTTCTTC.

This chain joins TRBV6-5 and TRBJ2-3; D is possibly TRBD2 (7 bases). Trimming stripped 0 bases from V and 1 base from J, with 11 bases between. CDR3 size: 16 residues. Germline V gene sequence: CDR1 MNHEY, CDR2 SVGAGI. As DNA, the CDR3 is TGTGCCAGCAGTTACTCGGGGCGGGGGCGCACAGATACGCAGTATTTT. It yields the protein CASSYSGRGRTDTQYF.

The V and J genes are TRBV28 and TRBJ1-2; TRBD1 matches 7 bases. The germline CDR1 and CDR2 sequences are MDHEN and SYDVKM. This CDR3 spans 20 amino acids. Trimming removed 5 bases from V and 6 bases from J; junction bases left unmatched: 27. CDR3: CASSQLARGSMTGLRNGYTF. The CDR3 bases are TGTGCCAGCAGTCAATTAGCTCGCGGGTCGATGACAGGGCTAAGGAATGGCTACACCTTC.

This chain uses TRBV19 with TRBJ2-3; 8 positions match TRBD2. Per germline, CDR1 LNHDA and CDR2 SQIVND (reference sequence). The CDR3 loop spans 15 amino acids. J was trimmed by 5 bases and V by 10 bases; bases with no gene match: 14. The CDR3 sequence: CATRTAGAGKDTQYF. The CDR3 DNA is TGTGCCACTAGGACAGCGGGGGCGGGGAAAGATACGCAGTATTTT.

The CDR3 nucleotides read TGTGCCAGCAGTCCCCGAGATGGCAGGGAGGGAGTGGCCCTCCACTTT. Translating it yields CASSPRDGREGVALHF. This chain uses TRBV27 with TRBJ1-6, with D possibly matching TRBD1 (5 bases). Trimming shortened V by 5 bases and J by 14 bases, and 25 bases separated the two germline ends. The CDR3 has 16 amino acids. Germline V gives CDR1 MNHEY, CDR2 SMNVEV (reference sequence).

V and J are TRBV5-6 and TRBJ2-7; 7 positions match TRBD2. CDR3 length equals 15 residues. CDR1 and CDR2 from the germline V gene are SGHDT and YYEEEE. V was pared by 1 base and J by 3 bases, with 7 bases of the junction left unmatched. The CDR3 protein is CASSLSGGNFYEQYF. The CDR3 coding sequence is TGTGCCAGCAGCTTGTCCGGGGGGAATTTCTACGAGCAGTACTTC.

V usage is TRBV9 and J usage is TRBJ2-3, with TRBD1 matching 9 bases. CDR1 SGDLS and CDR2 YYNGEE come from the germline V gene. The CDR3 runs to 14 residues. Unmatched junction bases numbered 8, after V lost 5 bases and J lost 7 bases. Here the CDR3 DNA reads TGTGCCAGCAGTCCGGGACAGGGCCCCCATACGCAGTATTTT. The encoded protein is CASSPGQGPHTQYF.

This sequence joins TRBV3-1 (or the pseudogene TRBV3-2) and TRBJ2-1; 14 nucleotides match TRBD2. With V trimmed by 3 bases and J by 2 bases, 0 bases remained unmatched. CDR1 and CDR2 (germline): LGHDT, YNNKEL (reference sequence). This CDR3 comprises 16 residues. CDR3 amino acids: CASSQGLAGAYNEQFF. Here the CDR3 DNA reads TGTGCCAGCAGCCAGGGACTAGCGGGGGCCTACAATGAGCAGTTCTTC.

The rearrangement joins TRBV7-3 to TRBJ2-2; D is possibly TRBD1 (6 bases). This CDR3 contains 13 residues. Trimming took 4 bases from V and 7 from J, leaving 10 bases between them. The germline V gene has CDR1 SGHTA and CDR2 FQGTGA. DNA for the CDR3: TGTGCCAGCAGCTCTGAGGGGGTCGGGGAGCTGTTTTTT. It is translated as CASSSEGVGELFF.

On this clone itself: Within the sample, other DNA sequences also encode this same CDR3. The chain combines TRBV6-5 with TRBJ1-2; 8 bases are shared with TRBD1. V gave up 2 bases and J gave up 4 bases; unmatched junction bases: 6. CDR3 length: 15 amino acids. In germline, CDR1 is MNHEY, CDR2 SVGAGI. The CDR3 sequence is CASSYAGQGAYGYTF. Written as DNA, the CDR3 is TGTGCCAGCAGTTACGCCGGACAGGGCGCCTATGGCTACACCTTC.

Remarks on this clone: Other DNA variants within this sample encode the same CDR3. This sequence joins TRBV12-3 or TRBV12-4 and TRBJ1-5; the D is unclear. V shed 5 bases and J shed 7 bases, with 9 bases lying between them. The CDR3 is made up of 12 amino acids. The CDR3 loop is CASSRGNQPQHF. CDR3 in DNA: TGTGCCAGCAGTCGAGGAAACCAGCCCCAGCATTTT.

The chain joins TRBV9 to TRBJ1-4, with a weak D call TRBD1 (5 bases). V was clipped by 1 base and J by 7 bases, with 14 bases between them. This CDR3 is 15 amino acids long. CDR1 and CDR2 (germline): SGDLS, YYNGEE. CDR3 in amino acids: CASSVFPEGVEKLFF. The DNA of the CDR3 is TGTGCCAGCAGCGTATTCCCAGAAGGGGTTGAAAAACTGTTTTTT.

The rearrangement joins TRBV7-9 to TRBJ1-6; D is possibly TRBD1 (6 bases). The CDR3 length is 15 residues. The V end lost 5 bases, the J end lost 13 bases, and 21 bases lay between the germline ends. The germline V gene encodes CDR1 SEHNR and CDR2 FQNEAQ (reference sequence). CDR3 sequence (DNA): TGTGCCAGCAGCACCCAGCAGGGGCTCTCTTCCCCCCTCCACTTT. This gives the protein CASSTQQGLSSPLHF.

This rearrangement joins TRBV2 to TRBJ2-7, with TRBD1 matching 7 bases. Germline V lookup: CDR1 SNHLY, CDR2 FYNNEI. This CDR3 region has 13 residues. J was trimmed by 4 bases and V by 3 bases; bases with no gene match: 3. The DNA for the CDR3 is TGTGCCAGCAGTGACTACAGGGGATACGAGCAGTACTTC. This sequence encodes CASSDYRGYEQYF.

The chain links TRBV7-2 to TRBJ1-5; no reliable D call. V lost 5 bases and J lost 1, with 6 bases in between. Germline-derived CDR1 and CDR2 are SGHTA and FQGNSA. The CDR3 is made up of 13 amino acids. CDR3 loop: CASSLESNQPQHF. CDR3 nucleotide sequence: TGTGCCAGCAGCCTGGAGAGCAATCAGCCCCAGCATTTT.

This chain joins TRBV6-5 and TRBJ1-4, with D possibly TRBD1 on 5 matching bases. The CDR3 sequence is 15 residues long. In germline, CDR1 is MNHEY, CDR2 SVGAGI. Trimming removed 6 bases from V and 3 bases from J, with 14 bases in between. CDR3 coding DNA: TGTGCCAGCAGACTCCTCGACAGTTCTAATGAAAAACTGTTTTTT. Encoded protein: CASRLLDSSNEKLFF.

This rearrangement joins TRBV4-3 to TRBJ1-2, with 9 nucleotides matching TRBD1. Germline lookup yields CDR1 LGHNA and CDR2 YSLEER. The V gene end was trimmed by 3 bases and the J gene end by 8 bases; junction bases not matched to a gene: 4. The length of the CDR3 is 13 residues. This CDR3 reads CASSHGTGRGYTF. CDR3 bases: TGCGCCAGCAGCCACGGGACAGGGCGCGGCTACACCTTC.

The chain combines TRBV29-1 with TRBJ1-2; maybe TRBD1 (5 bases). The CDR3 has 10 residues. Trimming left V 0 bases short and J 9 bases short, with 5 bases between. Germline CDR1 SQVTM, CDR2 ANQGSEA. CDR3 nucleotides: TGCAGCGTTGAAGAGGGGCGCTACACCTTC. This encodes CSVEEGRYTF.

Only one count was recorded for this clone. This chain links TRBV12-3 or TRBV12-4 with TRBJ1-4; perhaps TRBD1 as D (5 bases). The CDR3 runs 13 residues. The V end was cut by 5 bases, the J end by 3 bases, with 7 bases between. Here the CDR3 reads CASSGGANEKLFF. CDR3 nucleotides: TGTGCCAGCAGTGGGGGGGCTAATGAAAAACTGTTTTTT.